A selection of T cell receptor beta chains follows, all from one sample in a study of cytomegalovirus exposure and HLA in healthy donors. Method: immunoSEQ multiplex PCR; TCRdb's copy keeps in-frame clones and lacks some. The sample's table shows approximately 140,000 clones. Sequencing input: PBMCs. These receptors all come from a young woman in good health and CMV-seronegative. The conserved cysteine and the conserved F or W are not part of the CDR3 here. Each record gives: V gene, J gene, CDR3 protein.

V: TRBV7-6; J: TRBJ2-1; CDR3: ASSFSGRGNEQF
V: TRBV7-9; J: TRBJ2-5; CDR3: ASSLLAEETQY
V: TRBV19; J: TRBJ2-1; CDR3: ASSLGPYNEQF
V: TRBV4-1; J: TRBJ1-2; CDR3: ASSPPGQGSYGYT
V: TRBV19; J: TRBJ2-1; CDR3: ASSIPPGGRNEQF
V: TRBV19; J: TRBJ1-1; CDR3: ASSIPGQLGAF
V: TRBV28; J: TRBJ2-3; CDR3: ASSRGGQSTDTQY
V: TRBV5-1; J: TRBJ1-3; CDR3: ASSLEGAHSGNTIY
V: TRBV29-1; J: TRBJ2-7; CDR3: SVEGGDRIPYEQY
V: TRBV19; J: TRBJ2-1; CDR3: ASSPLWKAGRSGQNEQF
V: TRBV9; J: TRBJ2-7; CDR3: ASSVGSAYEQY
V: TRBV7-3; J: TRBJ2-1; CDR3: ASSPVGSGVQF
V: TRBV6-5; J: TRBJ1-1; CDR3: ASSYYRDRYTEAF
V: TRBV9; J: TRBJ1-1; CDR3: ASSKQGLNTEAF
V: TRBV11-3; J: TRBJ1-4; CDR3: ASSFSQNEKLF
V: TRBV18; J: TRBJ1-5; CDR3: ASSPRDRGSQPQH
V: TRBV13; J: TRBJ2-7; CDR3: ASSHRQGTRSYEQY
V: TRBV19; J: TRBJ2-3; CDR3: ASSIVAGEGDTQY
V: TRBV27; J: TRBJ2-7; CDR3: ASSRRVYRDRVDHEQY
V: TRBV5-1; J: TRBJ2-1; CDR3: ASGPQGLAGSGEQF
V: TRBV6-5; J: TRBJ1-4; CDR3: ASSRFPQGKLF
V: TRBV12-5; J: TRBJ1-2; CDR3: ASGLYGTEGT
V: TRBV11-2; J: TRBJ1-1; CDR3: ASSSRYRDTEAF
V: TRBV7-2; J: TRBJ2-5; CDR3: ASSLVPTGGFTQTQY
V: TRBV13; J: TRBJ1-3; CDR3: ASSGWGQTNSGNTIY
V: TRBV18; J: TRBJ1-4; CDR3: ASSQGPGREKLF
V: TRBV29-1; J: TRBJ1-1; CDR3: SVEDRRGNTEAF
V: TRBV7-3; J: TRBJ2-7; CDR3: ASRTGTGQGPYEQY
V: TRBV5-4; J: TRBJ2-5; CDR3: ASSPPANQETQY
V: TRBV7-2; J: TRBJ2-4; CDR3: ASSALILAGAPQNIQY
V: TRBV5-1; J: TRBJ2-1; CDR3: ASSYTTGQAYNEQF
V: TRBV7-8; J: TRBJ2-1; CDR3: ASSYGLAGGIIYNEQF
V: TRBV29-1; J: TRBJ1-2; CDR3: SARGTSYGYT
V: TRBV9; J: TRBJ2-1; CDR3: ASSVEQVTNEQF
V: TRBV7-9; J: TRBJ2-2; CDR3: ASSIRTGELF
V: TRBV19; J: TRBJ2-5; CDR3: ASSPPGLAGLETQY
V: TRBV5-1; J: TRBJ2-3; CDR3: ARATDGRVGTSGYACTDTQY
V: TRBV6-5; J: TRBJ1-4; CDR3: ASSGQGALGEKLF
V: TRBV4-1; J: TRBJ2-7; CDR3: ASSQGQSRGEQY
V: TRBV7-9; J: TRBJ2-1; CDR3: ASSLPLDSNNEQF
V: TRBV7-9; J: TRBJ1-1; CDR3: ASSQGDTEAF
V: TRBV23-1; J: TRBJ2-1; CDR3: ASSLRGQGLINEQF
V: TRBV5-1; J: TRBJ2-1; CDR3: ASSFETSGRGRNEQF
V: TRBV19; J: TRBJ1-1; CDR3: ASSMTGNTEAF
V: TRBV6-5; J: TRBJ1-1; CDR3: ASSERPVEAF